One and the same sample provided the 7 T cell receptor beta chains below, sequenced in a study of OX40 agonist ivuxolimab in advanced cancers. Library construction relied on the immunoSEQ multiplex PCR assay. Drawn from immuneACCESS, this table holds only the in-frame rearrangements with V and J called that TCRdb kept. Clones are partly lost; checked studies trace under half to an unresolved V gene and leave the rest unexplained. In all, the sample holds roughly 12,000 clones, and 80% to 95% of those were seen once. The ten largest clones take up approximately 80% of the sample. The sample here was CD4+ or CD8+ T cells sorted from blood, taken in a trial of the OX40 agonist ivuxolimab. All receptors come from an adult with an advanced solid tumor such as melanoma, head and neck, liver or kidney cancer.

This clone was recorded once. The CDR3 DNA reads TGTGCCAGCAGGCCGACTAGCGGGAGCCTGGGGAATGAGCAGTTCTTC. Translation gives CASRPTSGSLGNEQFF. The chain couples TRBV2 to TRBJ2-1; 12 bases agree with TRBD2. The CDR3 length is 16 residues. Looked up from germline, CDR1 is SNHLY and CDR2 is FYNNEI. After removal of 6 bases from V and 7 bases from J, the junction contained 10 bases not matched to a gene.

This clone was recorded once. V and J are TRBV6-1 and TRBJ1-1; D is possibly TRBD1 (5 bases). This CDR3 has 15 amino acids. Germline CDR1 and CDR2: MNHNS and SASEGT. V was clipped by 2 bases and J by 0 bases, with 10 bases between them. The CDR3 DNA follows: TGTGCCAGCAGTGAAAAGACAGCAATGAACACTGAAGCTTTCTTT. Translation: CASSEKTAMNTEAFF.

The CDR3 region is CASSFRGRGTGELFF. The CDR3 nucleotides are TGTGCCAGCAGTTTCAGGGGGCGGGGGACCGGGGAGCTGTTTTTT. V gene TRBV27 combines with J gene TRBJ2-2; TRBD1 might be the D (8 bases). The CDR3 contains 15 residues. Germline V CDR1 and CDR2: MNHEY, SMNVEV (reference sequence). With 3 bases removed from V and 5 bases from J, the gap between germline ends came to 13 bases.

This chain connects TRBV6-6 to TRBJ2-7; D remains ambiguous. The CDR3 consists of 13 residues. Trimming shortened V by 0 bases and J by 6 bases, and 9 bases separated the two germline ends. CDR1 is MNHNY, CDR2 SVGAGI, per germline (reference sequence). The CDR3 protein is CASSYSLGFEQYF. For the CDR3, the DNA is TGTGCCAGCAGTTACTCGTTGGGATTCGAGCAGTACTTC.

The rearrangement uses TRBV4-1 and TRBJ1-5; D uncertain. V was pared by 1 base and J by 4 bases, with 8 bases between. Germline values: CDR1 MGHRA, CDR2 YSYEKL. The CDR3 covers 14 residues. The CDR3 loop is CASSQAIKNQPQHF. In nucleotides, the CDR3 is TGCGCCAGCAGCCAAGCTATTAAAAATCAGCCCCAGCATTTT.

V gene TRBV5-4 combines with J gene TRBJ2-1, with D perhaps matching TRBD2 (6 bases). CDR3 length equals 15 residues. CDR1 is SGHNT, CDR2 YYREEE, per germline (reference sequence). V gave up 4 bases and J gave up 3 bases, with 14 bases separating them. The CDR3 bases are TGTGCCAGCAGCGTGGGACTGGACTTCTACAATGAGCAGTTCTTC. This translates into CASSVGLDFYNEQFF.

The chain couples TRBV18 to TRBJ2-7; D unresolved. Germline loops: CDR1 KGHSH, CDR2 LQKENI. V lost 4 bases and J 1 base, leaving 14 bases between the germline ends. There are 15 residues in the CDR3. The CDR3 is CASSLQRENSYEQYF. The DNA of the CDR3 is TGTGCCAGCTCACTTCAGCGTGAGAATTCCTACGAGCAGTACTTC.